This TCR beta chain is from a study of blood T cell repertoires in COVID-19. V lost 8 bases, J lost 0 bases, and 12 bases lay in between. CDR1 is LNHDA, CDR2 SQIVND, per germline (reference sequence). The length of the CDR3 is 14 residues. TCRdb's copy holds only in-frame clones and misses some; the assay was immunoSEQ multiplex PCR. The table records approximately 180,000 clones, 80% to 90% of them present only once. The sample consisted of peripheral blood. The rearrangement uses TRBV19 and TRBJ2-3; maybe TRBD1 (5 bases). The receptor's source is a man aged 35-49 years with active or convalescent COVID-19. CDR3 DNA sequence: TGTGCCAGTTGTGACAGATCCAGCACAGATACGCAGTATTTT. It encodes CASCDRSSTDTQYF.